The present T cell receptor beta chain was sequenced within a study of blood T cell repertoires in COVID-19. This table comes from immunoSEQ multiplex PCR, and its TCRdb copy is limited to in-frame clones, with some not included. Among 50,000 or so clones listed, roughly four fifths were seen once. The sequence was collected from a man in his forties with acute or convalescent COVID-19. The specimen sequenced was peripheral blood.

The CDR3 DNA sequence: TGCGCCAGCAGCCATTCGACAGGGGAAGGTGGCTACACCTTC. The encoded protein is CASSHSTGEGGYTF. The chain has TRBV4-1 and TRBJ1-2; 8 bases align to TRBD1. The V gene end was trimmed by 3 bases and the J gene end by 7 bases; junction bases not matched to a gene: 7. The CDR3 runs to 14 residues. Germline CDR1 MGHRA, CDR2 YSYEKL.